The 21 T cell receptor beta chains in this list originate from one sample, sequenced in a study of post-analysis software for immune sequencing data (dated by TCRdb to between 2015 and 2016). The investigation overall reported the following: Significantly higher frequencies in patients than in controls were found for roughly five TRBV segments, including TRBV5-6, TRBV5-1 and TRBV20-1.

Receptors were amplified or captured by PCR. The reads were generated on an Illumina HiSeq 2500. Unique molecular identifiers were incorporated into TCR beta cDNA libraries to reduce PCR and sequencing biases. Through fastp at Q25 and MiXCR, TCRdb rebuilt clones from the public reads, retaining in-frame beta chains. For every CDR3 protein sequence, its rows merge into one entry that carries the most common genes and DNA. This sample has about 430,000 distinct CDR3 sequences in its table, and less than 40% of those were observed once. The top ten constitute about 8% of the sample. Their specific antigens are unknown. Sequenced material: blood. Receptors were obtained from a girl aged 2 to 9 with multiple sclerosis.

Comments on this clonotype: A read error is likely, as this CDR3 ends without the conserved phenylalanine or tryptophan. CDR3 coding DNA: TGCAGCGTCGATCCAGACAGGGTGAACACTGAAGCTTTCGTT. Translated, it gives CSVDPDRVNTEAFV. V gene TRBV29-1 combines with J gene TRBJ1-1, with TRBD1 matching over 7 bases. Trimming cost V 6 bases and J 0 bases; bases outside gene matches: 7. The CDR3 sequence is 14 residues long. CDR1 and CDR2 (germline): SQVTM, ANQGSEA.

The gene calls are TRBV6-2 or TRBV6-3 and TRBJ1-4; D unresolved. Germline assignment: CDR1 MNHEY and CDR2 SVGEGT. The V end lost 2 bases, the J end lost 0 bases, and 10 bases lay between the germline ends. This CDR3 is 16 amino acids long. This CDR3 is CASSYIQTTTNEKLFF. CDR3 DNA: TGTGCCAGCAGTTACATCCAGACTACAACTAATGAAAAACTGTTTTTT.

This clonotype showed up just a few times. The J gene is TRBJ1-2, the V gene TRBV7-6; D gene uncertain. CDR1 is SGHVS, CDR2 FNYEAQ, per germline. Trimming stripped 5 bases from V and 0 bases from J, with 13 bases between. The CDR3 sequence is 15 residues long. CDR3 sequence (DNA): TGTGCCAGCAGCCCACGGGCGGGTACTAACTATGGCTACACCTTC. Protein: CASSPRAGTNYGYTF.

The chain couples TRBV9 to TRBJ2-5, with D uncertain. Germline CDR1 reads SGDLS; CDR2 reads YYNGEE. This CDR3 comprises 16 residues. Trimming left V 0 bases short and J 2 bases short, with 14 bases between. The CDR3 nucleotides read TGTGCCAGCAGCGTAGGAAGTAATAGCAGGCAAGAGACCCAGTACTTC. It codes for CASSVGSNSRQETQYF.

J is TRBJ2-5 and V is TRBV7-9; 8 nucleotides agree with TRBD2. The CDR3 covers 14 residues. V dropped 7 bases and J dropped 11; count of bases not matched to a gene: 15. Germline loops: CDR1 SEHNR, CDR2 FQNEAQ (reference sequence). The CDR3 region has the DNA TGTGCCAGCACCGGGAGGGAAAGTGCCTACGGGCAGTACTTC. It codes for CASTGRESAYGQYF.

With regard to this clonotype: It is likely a read error, because the conserved phenylalanine at the end of the CDR3 is missing. The chain employs TRBV12-3 or TRBV12-4 and TRBJ2-5, with D perhaps matching TRBD1 (5 bases). V was shortened by 7 bases and J by 7 bases, with 13 bases between the two germline ends. CDR3 length: 12 residues. CDR3 nucleotides: TGTGCCAGCAACCAGGGTCACCTGACCCAGTACGTC. It specifies CASNQGHLTQYV.

This chain connects TRBV10-3 to TRBJ2-1, with 15 bases aligning to TRBD2. The germline V gene encodes CDR1 ENHRY and CDR2 SYGVKD. The CDR3 spans 16 residues. V shed 5 bases, J shed 7 bases, and the junction held 6 bases outside the gene matches. For the CDR3, the DNA is TGTGCCATCAGTTCCGGGACTAGCGGGAGGATGAATGAGCAGTTCTTC. It yields the protein CAISSGTSGRMNEQFF.

This chain links TRBV7-6 with TRBJ2-3; D is possibly TRBD1 (5 bases). The germline V gene has CDR1 SGHVS and CDR2 FNYEAQ. This CDR3 comprises 16 residues. V gave up 5 bases and J gave up 4 bases, with 19 bases separating them. The CDR3 region has the DNA TGTGCCAGCAGCAAATCGGTGCAGGGTAGGGCAGATACGCAGTATTTT. It translates to CASSKSVQGRADTQYF.

The CDR3 protein is CASSSLRRGEQYF. The CDR3 nucleotides are TGTGCCAGCAGCTCCCTTCGACGAGGCGAGCAGTACTTC. The gene calls are TRBV7-2 and TRBJ2-4, with D unresolved. Matching the DNA end better, TRBJ2-7 makes the J call doubtful. Germline-derived CDR1 and CDR2 are SGHTA and FQGNSA. The CDR3 spans 13 residues.

The chain carries TRBV7-2 and TRBJ2-7, with TRBD2 matching 8 bases. CDR1 and CDR2 (germline): SGHTA, FQGNSA. V was clipped by 1 base and J by 2 bases; unmatched bases: 4. The length of the CDR3 is 15 residues. The CDR3 is CASSLGLARPYEQYF. For the CDR3, the DNA is TGTGCCAGCAGCTTAGGACTAGCGCGCCCCTACGAGCAGTACTTC.

This clonotype was picked up a small number of times. The gene calls are TRBV5-1 and TRBJ2-1; possible D gene TRBD1, 5 bases. V lost 2 bases and J 0 bases, leaving 9 bases between the germline ends. The V gene's germline CDR1 is SGHRS and CDR2 YFSETQ. The CDR3 covers 15 residues. CDR3 residues: CASSLQAASYNEQFF. The DNA for the CDR3 is TGCGCCAGCAGCTTACAGGCAGCCTCCTACAATGAGCAGTTCTTC.

This clonotype has a handful of counts. The chain is built from TRBV9 and TRBJ2-1; 7 bases fit TRBD2. The germline V gene has CDR1 SGDLS and CDR2 YYNGEE. V lost 4 bases to trimming and J lost 5 bases; unmatched junction nucleotides: 12. The CDR3 runs to 16 residues. The CDR3 region is CASSPLGGSPNNEQFF. The CDR3 region has the DNA TGTGCCAGCAGCCCTCTGGGCGGGAGCCCTAACAATGAGCAGTTCTTC.

The CDR3 nucleotides are TGTGCCAGCAGTTCCTTTTCCTTGAGGGGAGGCCAACTCTTCTCTGGGGCCAACGTCCTGACTTTC. Translating it yields CASSSFSLRGGQLFSGANVLTF. The genes are TRBV28 and TRBJ2-6; D may be TRBD2 (6 bases). There are 22 residues in the CDR3. CDR1 is MDHEN, CDR2 SYDVKM, per germline. V lost 4 bases, J lost 0 bases, and 28 bases lay in between.

The V call is TRBV6-5, the J call TRBJ1-5; 7 bases are shared with TRBD1. The CDR3 runs to 14 residues. J gave up 4 bases and V 5 bases, and 5 bases lay outside the gene matches. Germline lookup yields CDR1 MNHEY and CDR2 SVGAGI. The CDR3, as DNA: TGTGCCAGCAGTCGTAAACAGGGGAATCAGCCCCAGCATTTT. It codes for CASSRKQGNQPQHF.

This clonotype was counted only a few times. The genes are TRBV29-1 and TRBJ2-7; 10 bases align to TRBD1. V dropped 1 base and J dropped 2; count of bases not matched to a gene: 8. The CDR3 covers 16 residues. Looked up from germline, CDR1 is SQVTM and CDR2 is ANQGSEA. For the CDR3, the DNA is TGCAGCGTTGAAGGAGGCCCGGGACAGGGGACCTACGAGCAGTACTTC. It yields the protein CSVEGGPGQGTYEQYF.

The sample holds a few counts of this clonotype. The CDR3 region has the DNA TGTGCCAGCAGTTTAGCCGGGGTTGGAACGACTGAAGCTTTCTTT. Its translation: CASSLAGVGTTEAFF. The genes are TRBV12-3 or TRBV12-4 and TRBJ1-1; no clear D. The CDR3 is made up of 15 amino acids. Trimming cost V 0 bases and J 5 bases, with 13 bases left between them.

This sequence joins TRBV7-8 and TRBJ1-6; TRBD1 might be the D (6 bases). Trimming cost V 2 bases and J 2 bases, with 16 bases left between them. CDR1 SGHVS and CDR2 FQNEAQ come from the germline V gene. CDR3 size: 18 residues. The CDR3 nucleotides read TGTGCCAGCAGCTTACCCCACCGGGGGCCAACCTATAATTCACCCCTCCACTTT. It codes for CASSLPHRGPTYNSPLHF.

The chain couples TRBV6-2 or TRBV6-3 to TRBJ2-5; TRBD2 agrees at 7 bases. Germline V gene data show CDR1 as MNHEY and CDR2 as SVGEGT. V was pared by 2 bases and J by 4 bases, with 7 bases of the junction left unmatched. The CDR3 consists of 15 residues. CDR3 nucleotides: TGTGCCAGCAGTTACCGACTAGCCGGGGGAGAGACCCAGTACTTC. It translates to CASSYRLAGGETQYF.

The chain has TRBV29-1 and TRBJ2-6; TRBD1 agrees at 8 bases. The J segment lost 1 base and the V segment lost 7 bases, leaving 9 bases of the junction unmatched. Germline V gene data show CDR1 as SQVTM and CDR2 as ANQGSEA. CDR3 length equals 16 residues. Written as DNA, the CDR3 is TGCAGCGCCGGGGACAGGAGAAAGTCTGGGGCCAACGTCCTGACTTTC. Protein product: CSAGDRRKSGANVLTF. Drawing the rest from reference TRBV29-1 and TRBJ2-6, the complete variable domain is SAVISQKPSRDICQRGTSLTIQCQVDSQVTMMFWYRQQPGQSLTLIATANQGSEATYESGFVIDKFPISRPNLTFSTLTVSNMSPEDSSIYLCSAGDRRKSGANVLTFGAGSRLTVL.

This clonotype occurred a few times. The rearrangement joins TRBV7-6 to TRBJ2-5; perhaps TRBD1 as D (5 bases). Trimming took 1 base from V and 3 from J, leaving 12 bases between them. The CDR3 runs 15 residues. Germline lookup yields CDR1 SGHVS and CDR2 FNYEAQ. The CDR3 loop reads CASSLVATGKETQYF. The CDR3 coding sequence is TGTGCCAGCAGCTTAGTAGCCACAGGCAAAGAGACCCAGTACTTC.

The rearrangement links TRBV10-3 to TRBJ2-7; 9 nucleotides line up with TRBD1. In germline, CDR1 is ENHRY, CDR2 SYGVKD. The CDR3 totals 17 residues. J was trimmed by 3 bases and V by 9 bases; bases with no gene match: 18. CDR3 in amino acids: CAIGPGQGSSRVYEQYF. In nucleotides, the CDR3 is TGTGCCATTGGACCGGGACAGGGAAGTAGTAGAGTCTACGAGCAGTACTTC.